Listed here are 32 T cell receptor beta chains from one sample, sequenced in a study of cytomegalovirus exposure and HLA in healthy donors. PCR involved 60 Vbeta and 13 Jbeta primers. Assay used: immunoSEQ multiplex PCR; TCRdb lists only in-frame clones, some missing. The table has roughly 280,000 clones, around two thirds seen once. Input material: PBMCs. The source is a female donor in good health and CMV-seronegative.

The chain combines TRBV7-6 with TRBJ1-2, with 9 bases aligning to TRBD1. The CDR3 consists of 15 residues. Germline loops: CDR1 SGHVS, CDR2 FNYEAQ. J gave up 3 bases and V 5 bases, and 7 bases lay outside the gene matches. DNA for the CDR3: TGTGCCAGCAGCAGCCCGGGACAGGGAGACTATGGCTACACCTTC. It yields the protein CASSSPGQGDYGYTF.

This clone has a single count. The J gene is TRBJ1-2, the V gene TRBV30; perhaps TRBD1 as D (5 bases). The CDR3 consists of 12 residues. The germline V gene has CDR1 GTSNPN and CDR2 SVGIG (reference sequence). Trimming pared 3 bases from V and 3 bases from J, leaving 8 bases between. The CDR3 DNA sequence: TGTGCCTGGAGAGGGACTGACTATGGCTACACCTTC. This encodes CAWRGTDYGYTF. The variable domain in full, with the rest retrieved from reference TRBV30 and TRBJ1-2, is SQTIHQWPATLVQPVGSPLSLECTVEGTSNPNLYWYRQAAGRGLQLLFYSVGIGQISSEVPQNLSASRPQDRQFILSSKKLLLSDSGFYLCAWRGTDYGYTFGSGTRLTVV.

CDR3 residues: CASSLGDRDNQPQHF. The CDR3 DNA reads as TGCGCCAGCAGCTTGGGGGACAGGGACAATCAGCCCCAGCATTTT. The chain carries TRBV5-1 and TRBJ1-5, with 9 bases lining up with TRBD1. The V gene's germline CDR1 is SGHRS and CDR2 YFSETQ. CDR3 length equals 15 residues. V shed 0 bases and J 3 bases; nucleotides not matched to a gene: 1. Looking up the rest from reference TRBV5-1 and TRBJ1-5 gives the full variable domain: KAGVTQTPRYLIKTRGQQVTLSCSPISGHRSVSWYQQTPGQGLQFLFEYFSETQRNKGNFPGRFSGRQFSNSRSEMNVSTLELGDSALYLCASSLGDRDNQPQHFGDGTRLSIL.

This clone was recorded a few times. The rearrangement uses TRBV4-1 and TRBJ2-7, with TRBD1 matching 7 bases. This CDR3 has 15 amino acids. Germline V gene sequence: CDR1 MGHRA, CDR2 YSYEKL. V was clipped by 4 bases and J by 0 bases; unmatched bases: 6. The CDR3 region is CASSRDRDSSYEQYF. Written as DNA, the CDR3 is TGCGCCAGCAGCCGGGACCGGGACAGCTCCTACGAGCAGTACTTC.

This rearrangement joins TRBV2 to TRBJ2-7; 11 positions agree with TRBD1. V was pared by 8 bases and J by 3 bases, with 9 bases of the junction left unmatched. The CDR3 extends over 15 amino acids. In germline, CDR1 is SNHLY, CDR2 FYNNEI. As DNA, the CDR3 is TGTGCCAGCCAAGGTCCGGGACAGGGGGGCTACGAGCAGTACTTC. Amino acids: CASQGPGQGGYEQYF.

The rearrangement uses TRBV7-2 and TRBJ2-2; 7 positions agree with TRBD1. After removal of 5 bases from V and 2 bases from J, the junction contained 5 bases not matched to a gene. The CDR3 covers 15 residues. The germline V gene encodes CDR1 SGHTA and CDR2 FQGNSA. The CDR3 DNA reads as TGTGCCAGCAGCCCCACAGGGGCAAACACCGGGGAGCTGTTTTTT. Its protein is CASSPTGANTGELFF.

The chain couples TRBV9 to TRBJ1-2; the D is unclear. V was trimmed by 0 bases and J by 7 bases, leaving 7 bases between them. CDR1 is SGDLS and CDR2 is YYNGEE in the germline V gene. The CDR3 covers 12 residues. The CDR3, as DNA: TGTGCCAGCAGCGTAGCGAGTGGTGGCTACACCTTC. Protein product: CASSVASGGYTF.

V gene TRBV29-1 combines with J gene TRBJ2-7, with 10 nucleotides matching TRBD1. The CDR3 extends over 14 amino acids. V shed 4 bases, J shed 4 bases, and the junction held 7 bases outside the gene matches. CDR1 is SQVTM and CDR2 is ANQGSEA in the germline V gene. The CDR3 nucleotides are TGCAGCGTTGGGGAGGGACAGGGGAGATACGAGCAGTACTTC. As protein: CSVGEGQGRYEQYF.

The CDR3 DNA follows: TGCGCCAGCAGCCAAGCAGGGGGGAGCACTGAAGCTTTCTTT. Amino acids: CASSQAGGSTEAFF. V is TRBV4-1 and J is TRBJ1-1; 7 bases line up with TRBD1. J lost 4 bases, V lost 1 base, and 3 bases had no gene match. The CDR3 consists of 14 residues. CDR1 is MGHRA, CDR2 YSYEKL, per germline.

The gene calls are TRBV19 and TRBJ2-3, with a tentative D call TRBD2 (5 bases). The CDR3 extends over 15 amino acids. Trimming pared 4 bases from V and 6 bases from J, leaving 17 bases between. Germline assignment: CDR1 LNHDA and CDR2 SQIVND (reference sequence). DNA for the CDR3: TGTGCCAGTAGTAGTACTTTAGCGTTGGGTGATACGCAGTATTTT. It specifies CASSSTLALGDTQYF.

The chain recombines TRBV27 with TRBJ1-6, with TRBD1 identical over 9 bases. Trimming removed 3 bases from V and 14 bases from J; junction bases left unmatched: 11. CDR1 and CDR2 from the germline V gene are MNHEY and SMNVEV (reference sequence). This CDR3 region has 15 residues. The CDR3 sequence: CASSFGRTGGFTLHF. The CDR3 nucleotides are TGTGCCAGCAGTTTTGGGCGAACAGGGGGCTTCACCCTCCACTTT.

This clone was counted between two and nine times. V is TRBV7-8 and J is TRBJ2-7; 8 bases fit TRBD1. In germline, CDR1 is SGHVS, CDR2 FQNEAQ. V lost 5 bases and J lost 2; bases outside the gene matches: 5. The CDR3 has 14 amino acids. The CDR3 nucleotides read TGTGCCAGCAGCGCGGACAGGGATCCCTACGAGCAGTACTTC. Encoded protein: CASSADRDPYEQYF.

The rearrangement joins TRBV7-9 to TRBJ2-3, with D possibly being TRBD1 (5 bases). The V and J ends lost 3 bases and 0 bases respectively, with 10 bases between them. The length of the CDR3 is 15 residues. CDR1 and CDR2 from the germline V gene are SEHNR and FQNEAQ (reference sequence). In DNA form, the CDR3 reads TGTGCCAGCAGCTTCACAGGTGGCAGCACAGATACGCAGTATTTT. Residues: CASSFTGGSTDTQYF.

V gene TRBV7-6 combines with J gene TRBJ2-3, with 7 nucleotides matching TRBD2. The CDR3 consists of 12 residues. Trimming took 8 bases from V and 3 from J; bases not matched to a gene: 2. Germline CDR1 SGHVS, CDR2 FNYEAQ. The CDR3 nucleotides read TGTGCCAGCGGCGGGAGAACAGATACGCAGTATTTT. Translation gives CASGGRTDTQYF. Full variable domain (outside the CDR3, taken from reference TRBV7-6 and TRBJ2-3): GAGVSQSPRYKVTKRGQDVALRCDPISGHVSLYWYRQALGQGPEFLTYFNYEAQQDKSGLPNDRFSAERPEGSISTLTIQRTEQRDSAMYRCASGGRTDTQYFGPGTRLTVL.

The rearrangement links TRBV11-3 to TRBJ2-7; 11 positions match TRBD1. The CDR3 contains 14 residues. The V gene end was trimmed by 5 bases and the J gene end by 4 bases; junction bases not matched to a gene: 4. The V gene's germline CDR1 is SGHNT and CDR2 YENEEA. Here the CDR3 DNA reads TGTGCCAGCAGCCTTGGACAGGGGGCGTACGAGCAGTACTTC. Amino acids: CASSLGQGAYEQYF.

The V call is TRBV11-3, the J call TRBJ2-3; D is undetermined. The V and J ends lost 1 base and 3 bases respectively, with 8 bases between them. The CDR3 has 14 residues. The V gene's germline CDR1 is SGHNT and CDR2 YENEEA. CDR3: CASSLVGATDTQYF. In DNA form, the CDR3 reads TGTGCCAGCAGCTTAGTGGGCGCGACAGATACGCAGTATTTT.

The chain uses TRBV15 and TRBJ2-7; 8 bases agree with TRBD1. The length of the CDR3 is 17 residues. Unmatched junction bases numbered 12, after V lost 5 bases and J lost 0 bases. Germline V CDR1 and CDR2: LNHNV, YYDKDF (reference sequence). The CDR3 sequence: CATSSGGVGSGSYEQYF. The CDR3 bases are TGTGCCACCAGCTCAGGGGGCGTAGGTTCGGGCTCCTACGAGCAGTACTTC.

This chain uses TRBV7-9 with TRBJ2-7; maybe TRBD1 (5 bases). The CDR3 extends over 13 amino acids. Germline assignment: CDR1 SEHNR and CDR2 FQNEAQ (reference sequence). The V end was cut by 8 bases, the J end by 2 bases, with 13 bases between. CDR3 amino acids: CASSGTGPYEQYF. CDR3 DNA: TGTGCCAGCTCGGGCACAGGCCCCTACGAGCAGTACTTC. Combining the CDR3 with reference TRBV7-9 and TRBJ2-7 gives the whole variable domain DTGVSQNPRHKITKRGQNVTFRCDPISEHNRLYWYRQTLGQGPEFLTYFQNEAQLEKSRLLSDRFSAERPKGSFSTLEIQRTEQGDSAMYLCASSGTGPYEQYFGPGTRLTVT.

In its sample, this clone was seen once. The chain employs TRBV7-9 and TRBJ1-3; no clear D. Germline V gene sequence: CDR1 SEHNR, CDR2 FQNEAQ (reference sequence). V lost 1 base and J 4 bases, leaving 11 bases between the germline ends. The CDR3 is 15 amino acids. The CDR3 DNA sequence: TGTGCCAGCAGCTTAGTGTCGCGGTGGGGAAACACCATATATTTT. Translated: CASSLVSRWGNTIYF.

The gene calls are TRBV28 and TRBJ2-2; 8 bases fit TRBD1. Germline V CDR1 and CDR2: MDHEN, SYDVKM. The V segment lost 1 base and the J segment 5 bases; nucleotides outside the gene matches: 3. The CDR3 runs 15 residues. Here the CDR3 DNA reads TGTGCCAGCAGTTTATCCACAGGGGGTACCGGGGAGCTGTTTTTT. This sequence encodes CASSLSTGGTGELFF.

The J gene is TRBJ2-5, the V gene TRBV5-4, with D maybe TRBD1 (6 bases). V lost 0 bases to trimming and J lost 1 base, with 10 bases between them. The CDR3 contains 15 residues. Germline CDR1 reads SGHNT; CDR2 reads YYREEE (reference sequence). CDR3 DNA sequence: TGTGCCAGCAGCTTGGGCGGACAGCTCCAAGAGACCCAGTACTTC. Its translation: CASSLGGQLQETQYF.

The CDR3 nucleotides read TGTGCCAGTAGTCCGACAGGGGCGAGGGCAGATACGCAGTATTTT. Translated, it gives CASSPTGARADTQYF. The J gene is TRBJ2-3, the V gene TRBV19, with 8 nucleotides matching TRBD1. Germline CDR1 LNHDA, CDR2 SQIVND (reference sequence). The CDR3 runs 15 residues. V lost 5 bases, J lost 4 bases, and 8 bases stayed unmatched.

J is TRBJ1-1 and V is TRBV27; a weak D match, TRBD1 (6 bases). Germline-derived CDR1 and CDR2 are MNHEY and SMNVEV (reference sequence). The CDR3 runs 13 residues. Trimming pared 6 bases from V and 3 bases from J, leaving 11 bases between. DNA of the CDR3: TGTGCCAGCAGGCAGGGGCAGTACACTGAAGCTTTCTTT. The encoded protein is CASRQGQYTEAFF.

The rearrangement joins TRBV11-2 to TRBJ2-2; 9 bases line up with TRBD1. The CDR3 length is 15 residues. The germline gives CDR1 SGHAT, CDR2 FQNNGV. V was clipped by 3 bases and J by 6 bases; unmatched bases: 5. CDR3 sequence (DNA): TGTGCCAGCAGCTTTTCCACAGGGGGCGCCGGGGAGCTGTTTTTT. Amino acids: CASSFSTGGAGELFF.

CDR3 coding DNA: TGTGCCAGCCGACTCCGGACAGGGGGCACAGATACGCAGTATTTT. Residues: CASRLRTGGTDTQYF. V gene TRBV6-1 combines with J gene TRBJ2-3, with TRBD1 matching 9 bases. The CDR3 has 15 residues. Germline values: CDR1 MNHNS, CDR2 SASEGT. V trimming: 8 bases; J trimming: 1 base; junction bases outside the gene matches: 7.

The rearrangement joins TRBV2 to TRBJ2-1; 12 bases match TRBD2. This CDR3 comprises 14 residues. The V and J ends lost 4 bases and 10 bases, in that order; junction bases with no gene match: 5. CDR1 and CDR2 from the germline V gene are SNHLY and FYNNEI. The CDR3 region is CASSVTSGRIEQFF. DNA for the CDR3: TGTGCCAGCAGTGTGACTAGCGGGAGAATCGAGCAGTTCTTC.

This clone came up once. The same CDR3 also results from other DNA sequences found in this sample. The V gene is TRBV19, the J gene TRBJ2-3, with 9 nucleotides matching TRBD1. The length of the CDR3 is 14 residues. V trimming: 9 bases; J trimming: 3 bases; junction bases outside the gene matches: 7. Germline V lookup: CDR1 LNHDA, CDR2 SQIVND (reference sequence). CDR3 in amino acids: CASSRDRETDTQYF. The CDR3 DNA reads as TGTGCCAGCTCACGGGACAGGGAGACAGATACGCAGTATTTT.

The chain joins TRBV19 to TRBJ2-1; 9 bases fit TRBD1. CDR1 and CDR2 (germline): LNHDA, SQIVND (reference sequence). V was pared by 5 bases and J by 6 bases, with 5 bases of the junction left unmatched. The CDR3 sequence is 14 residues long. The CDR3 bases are TGTGCCAGTAGTCTTGGGACAGGGATCAATGAGCAGTTCTTC. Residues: CASSLGTGINEQFF.

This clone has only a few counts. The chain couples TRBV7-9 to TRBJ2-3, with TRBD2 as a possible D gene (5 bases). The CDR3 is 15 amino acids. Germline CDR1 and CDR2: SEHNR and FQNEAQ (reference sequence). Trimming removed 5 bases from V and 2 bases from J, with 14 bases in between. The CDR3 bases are TGTGCCAGCAGCGGCACGAAGAGGGACACAGATACGCAGTATTTT. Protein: CASSGTKRDTDTQYF. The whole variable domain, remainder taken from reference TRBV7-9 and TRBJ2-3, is DTGVSQNPRHKITKRGQNVTFRCDPISEHNRLYWYRQTLGQGPEFLTYFQNEAQLEKSRLLSDRFSAERPKGSFSTLEIQRTEQGDSAMYLCASSGTKRDTDTQYFGPGTRLTVL.

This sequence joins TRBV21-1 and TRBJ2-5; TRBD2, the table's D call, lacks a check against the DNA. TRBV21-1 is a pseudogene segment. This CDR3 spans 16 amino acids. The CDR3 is CASSKGLAGGTETQYF. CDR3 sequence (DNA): TGTGCCAGCAGCAAAGGGCTAGCGGGAGGTACGGAGACCCAGTACTTC.

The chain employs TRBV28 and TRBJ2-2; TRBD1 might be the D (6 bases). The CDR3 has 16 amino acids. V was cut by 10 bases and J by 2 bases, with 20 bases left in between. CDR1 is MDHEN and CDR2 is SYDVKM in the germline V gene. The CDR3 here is CATTTGARGNTGELFF. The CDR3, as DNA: TGTGCCACTACAACCGGGGCCAGGGGTAACACCGGGGAGCTGTTTTTT.

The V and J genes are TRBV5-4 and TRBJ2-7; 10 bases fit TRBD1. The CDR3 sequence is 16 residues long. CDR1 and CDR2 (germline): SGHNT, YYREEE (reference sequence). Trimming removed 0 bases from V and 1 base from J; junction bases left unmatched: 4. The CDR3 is CASSLGGGQGSYEQYF. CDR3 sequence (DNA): TGTGCCAGCAGCTTGGGAGGGGGACAGGGGTCCTACGAGCAGTACTTC.